The 2 T cell receptor beta chains below were found in one sample sequenced in a study of blood T cell repertoires in COVID-19. The table came from immunoSEQ multiplex PCR; TCRdb's copy has only in-frame clones and leaves some out. The table lists 300,000 to 450,000 clones, roughly 85% of them singletons. The sample taken for sequencing was peripheral blood. These receptors were obtained from a woman between 18 and 29 years old with acute or convalescent COVID-19.

In its sample, this clone was seen once. J is TRBJ1-2 and V is TRBV28; tentatively, D is TRBD1 (5 bases). CDR3 length: 14 amino acids. Germline V CDR1 and CDR2: MDHEN, SYDVKM. The V end was cut by 7 bases, the J end by 3 bases, with 15 bases between. CDR3 bases: TGTGCCAGCACCCCGCCGGGGGGAGACTATGGCTACACCTTC. It translates to CASTPPGGDYGYTF.

The chain has TRBV24-1 and TRBJ2-2, with 8 bases lining up with TRBD1. V dropped 4 bases and J dropped 3; count of bases not matched to a gene: 6. Germline V gives CDR1 KGHDR, CDR2 SFDVKD. CDR3 length: 16 residues. CDR3 in amino acids: CATSESGTGDTGELFF. CDR3 DNA: TGTGCCACCAGTGAATCCGGGACAGGAGACACCGGGGAGCTGTTTTTT.